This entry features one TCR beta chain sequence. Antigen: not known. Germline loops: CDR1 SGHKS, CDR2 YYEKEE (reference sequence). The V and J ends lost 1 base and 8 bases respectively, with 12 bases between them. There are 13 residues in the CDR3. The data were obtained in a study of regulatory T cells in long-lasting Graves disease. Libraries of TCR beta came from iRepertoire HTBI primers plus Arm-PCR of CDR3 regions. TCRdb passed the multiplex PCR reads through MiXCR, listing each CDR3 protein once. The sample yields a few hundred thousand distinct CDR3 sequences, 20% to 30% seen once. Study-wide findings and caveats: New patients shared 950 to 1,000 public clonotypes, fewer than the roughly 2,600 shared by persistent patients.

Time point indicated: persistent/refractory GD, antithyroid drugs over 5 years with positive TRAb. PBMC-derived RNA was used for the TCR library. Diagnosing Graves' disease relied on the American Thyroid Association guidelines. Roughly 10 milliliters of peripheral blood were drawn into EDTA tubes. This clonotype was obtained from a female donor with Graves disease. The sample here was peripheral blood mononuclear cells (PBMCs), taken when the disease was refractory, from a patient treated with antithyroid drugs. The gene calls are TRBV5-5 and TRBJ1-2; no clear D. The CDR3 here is CASSLNGADGYTF. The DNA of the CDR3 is TGTGCCAGCAGCTTGAACGGAGCGGACGGCTACACCTTC.